This TCR beta chain was observed in a study of T cells after yellow fever vaccination. Study-level information: SMART-Seq v4 Ultra Low Input prepared the low-cell-number fractions. Regarding the study as a whole: When the response was secondary, it was weaker but reached its peak faster, day 5 versus 15. Contamination of FACS-sorted repertoires by abundant clonotypes from the bulk population could occur.

TCRdb analysed the 5' RACE reads with MiXCR anew, one entry per CDR3 protein. The sample has about 220,000 distinct CDR3 sequences; roughly 3.3% are singletons. About this clonotype: Its antigen is not known.

This CDR3 region has 16 residues. CDR1 and CDR2 (germline): LGHDT, YNNKEL (reference sequence). Trimming removed 1 base from V and 0 bases from J, with 10 bases in between. The chain recombines TRBV3-1 with TRBJ1-3; D is undetermined. The sequencing here drew on CD4+ T cells sorted from PBMCs, taken 10 days after the yellow fever booster vaccination. The sequence was collected from a man between 18 and 35 years old who received the YFV17D yellow fever vaccine. The CDR3 coding sequence is TGTGCCAGCAGCCAAGCTGGCTACAACTCTGGAAACACCATATATTTT. Translation: CASSQAGYNSGNTIYF.